This T cell receptor (beta chain) was captured by sequencing in a study of T cell responses to AZD1222 COVID-19 vaccine. Study-wide findings and caveats: Vaccine-associated CD4 TCRs ranged over spike, dominating at 160-218 and 743-854. After two AZD1222 doses, spike-specific TCR breadth and depth rose versus day 0. Females made up more of the donors, who were largely white British, and clonal diversity may have come out too low.

As regards this clone: Its target is unknown.

The CDR3 consists of 16 residues. V lost 9 bases, J lost 6 bases, and 26 bases lay in between. The germline V gene has CDR1 MNHEY and CDR2 SMNVEV (reference sequence). Sequenced by immunoSEQ multiplex PCR; TCRdb stores in-frame clones only, minus some. The sample contains under 200,000 clones, around nine tenths of which appear only once. The sequence was collected from an adult who received the MenACWY meningococcal vaccine as a control. The material sequenced was peripheral blood, taken 28 days after the second dose of the MenACWY control vaccine. The chain employs TRBV27 and TRBJ1-2, with TRBD1 as a possible D gene (6 bases). CDR3 DNA: TGTGCCAGTCGTCCCCGGCCCGCACCGGGGGCGGATGGCTACACCTTC. As protein: CASRPRPAPGADGYTF.